This record covers a single TCR beta chain. Its antigen remains unknown. The table came from immunoSEQ multiplex PCR; TCRdb's copy has only in-frame clones and leaves some out. The sample lists 120,000 or so clones, around 89% occurring once. The record originates from a study of T cell responses to AZD1222 COVID-19 vaccine. Study-wide results and limits: An increase in Spike-specific TCR breadth and depth was observed after two AZD1222 doses.

Germline lookup yields CDR1 SGHRS and CDR2 YFSETQ. V lost 0 bases and J lost 3, with 24 bases in between. The length of the CDR3 is 19 residues. The receptor was derived from an adult in good health. The sample was peripheral blood, taken on day 0 of AZD1222 vaccination. This chain connects TRBV5-1 to TRBJ1-1; possible D gene TRBD1, 6 bases. CDR3 residues: CASSLDPGVQALFYTEAFF. The CDR3 nucleotides are TGCGCCAGCAGCTTGGATCCAGGGGTCCAGGCTTTGTTCTACACTGAAGCTTTCTTT. Filled out from reference TRBV5-1 and TRBJ1-1, the complete variable domain reads KAGVTQTPRYLIKTRGQQVTLSCSPISGHRSVSWYQQTPGQGLQFLFEYFSETQRNKGNFPGRFSGRQFSNSRSEMNVSTLELGDSALYLCASSLDPGVQALFYTEAFFGQGTRLTVV.